The 21 T cell receptor beta chains below all came from one sample that was sequenced in a study of blood T cell repertoires in COVID-19. The protocol was immunoSEQ multiplex PCR, while the TCRdb copy is restricted to in-frame clones and leaves out a portion. This table has roughly 200,000 clones, more than 75% appearing once. Specimen: peripheral blood. The receptors were gathered from a woman between 40 and 50 years old with COVID-19, enrolled during active disease.

This rearrangement joins TRBV12-3 or TRBV12-4 to TRBJ1-5; unclear D gene. V shed 5 bases and J shed 4 bases, with 9 bases lying between them. This CDR3 spans 13 amino acids. CDR3 sequence reads: CASSTQINQPQHF. The CDR3 DNA follows: TGTGCCAGCAGTACACAGATTAATCAGCCCCAGCATTTT.

V is TRBV27 and J is TRBJ2-7; 12 bases agree with TRBD2. Germline CDR1 is MNHEY and CDR2 is SMNVEV (reference sequence). V lost 4 bases, J lost 9 bases, and 13 bases stayed unmatched. The CDR3 has 16 residues. This CDR3 reads CASSSSGRAGLGPQYF. CDR3 bases: TGTGCCAGCAGTTCTAGCGGGAGGGCCGGGTTAGGTCCGCAGTACTTC.

V is TRBV3-1 (or the pseudogene TRBV3-2) and J is TRBJ1-4, with a tentative D call TRBD1 (5 bases). Germline values: CDR1 LGHDT, CDR2 YNNKEL (reference sequence). This CDR3 has 14 amino acids. The V end was cut by 5 bases, the J end by 5 bases, with 12 bases between. DNA of the CDR3: TGTGCCAGCAGCAGCCAGGGTAGCAATGAAAAACTGTTTTTT. It codes for CASSSQGSNEKLFF.

The chain has TRBV10-3 and TRBJ1-2, with D maybe TRBD1 (6 bases). CDR3 length equals 15 residues. The V end lost 10 bases, the J end lost 2 bases, and 20 bases lay between the germline ends. CDR1 is ENHRY and CDR2 is SYGVKD in the germline V gene. Here the CDR3 DNA reads TGTGCCACCGAAGGGGGTGACGGGACGAACTATGGCTACACCTTC. Translated, it gives CATEGGDGTNYGYTF.

The rearrangement joins TRBV5-1 to TRBJ2-5; 11 bases are a match to TRBD2. Germline assignment: CDR1 SGHRS and CDR2 YFSETQ. The CDR3 has 14 residues. Losses at the gene ends were 6 bases for V and 2 bases for J; bases not matched to a gene: 3. CDR3 sequence: CASKGTSGQETQYF. As DNA, the CDR3 is TGCGCCAGCAAGGGGACTAGCGGACAAGAGACCCAGTACTTC.

This chain uses TRBV30 with TRBJ1-1, with a weak D call TRBD1 (6 bases). The CDR3 sequence is 14 residues long. CDR1 is GTSNPN, CDR2 SVGIG, per germline (reference sequence). Trimming removed 3 bases at V and 4 bases at J, with 15 bases between. The CDR3 DNA is TGTGCCTGGAGACACGATGACAGGCGCACTGAAGCTTTCTTT. Protein sequence: CAWRHDDRRTEAFF.

The chain recombines TRBV5-8 with TRBJ2-3, with 10 bases identical to TRBD2. The germline V gene encodes CDR1 SGHTS and CDR2 YDEGEE. This CDR3 is 18 amino acids long. Trimming cost V 2 bases and J 2 bases; bases outside gene matches: 11. CDR3 residues: CASSFLTSGAGATDTQYF. The CDR3 DNA reads TGTGCCAGCAGCTTTCTAACTAGCGGGGCGGGGGCCACAGATACGCAGTATTTT.

The CDR3 reads CASSHGSGAADAYGYTF. The CDR3 bases are TGTGCCAGCAGTCACGGAAGCGGGGCAGCCGACGCCTATGGCTACACCTTC. V usage is TRBV6-2 or TRBV6-3 and J usage is TRBJ1-2, with D possibly matching TRBD1 (5 bases). CDR1 is MNHEY and CDR2 is SVGEGT in the germline V gene. V shed 5 bases and J shed 4 bases, with 23 bases lying between them. The length of the CDR3 is 17 residues.

The chain is built from TRBV3-1 (or the pseudogene TRBV3-2) and TRBJ2-7; 8 bases are a match to TRBD1. Germline V CDR1 and CDR2: LGHDT, YNNKEL (reference sequence). Trimming at V came to 4 bases and at J to 7 bases, leaving 6 bases not matched to a gene. CDR3 length equals 13 residues. The chain's CDR3 is CASSPRQGREQYF. The CDR3, as DNA: TGTGCCAGCAGCCCCCGACAGGGGAGGGAGCAGTACTTC.

V is TRBV29-1 and J is TRBJ2-7; 9 bases fit TRBD1. J was trimmed by 6 bases and V by 5 bases; bases with no gene match: 5. Germline CDR1 and CDR2: SQVTM and ANQGSEA. The CDR3 is made up of 12 amino acids. The CDR3 loop reads CSVSRDRAEQYF. The CDR3 DNA sequence: TGCAGCGTTTCCCGGGACAGGGCCGAGCAGTACTTC.

This clone has more than one count but fewer than ten. The chain links TRBV6-5 to TRBJ2-7; 8 positions agree with TRBD2. Per germline, CDR1 MNHEY and CDR2 SVGAGI. This CDR3 is 13 amino acids long. V trimming: 10 bases; J trimming: 1 base; junction bases outside the gene matches: 6. The CDR3 coding sequence is TGTGCCACCGTTAGCGGGACTTCCTACGAGCAGTACTTC. It yields the protein CATVSGTSYEQYF.

The genes are TRBV4-1 and TRBJ2-1; D may be TRBD2 (6 bases). Between the trimmed V and J ends, which lost 3 bases and 13 bases, there was a span of 25 bases. Germline CDR1 reads MGHRA; CDR2 reads YSYEKL. The CDR3 runs to 16 residues. CDR3 region: CASSQMPYWRELLQFF. The CDR3 DNA reads as TGCGCCAGCAGCCAGATGCCATATTGGAGGGAACTTTTACAGTTCTTC.

V is TRBV5-1 and J is TRBJ2-2, with 7 bases fitting TRBD1. The CDR3 is made up of 14 amino acids. The germline V gene encodes CDR1 SGHRS and CDR2 YFSETQ. The V and J ends lost 5 bases and 1 base, in that order; junction bases with no gene match: 2. CDR3 coding DNA: TGCGCCAGCAGAGGACAGGTGAACACCGGGGAGCTGTTTTTT. It codes for CASRGQVNTGELFF.

This rearrangement joins TRBV30 to TRBJ1-4, with D possibly TRBD1 on 6 matching bases. The CDR3 consists of 12 residues. The germline V gene encodes CDR1 GTSNPN and CDR2 SVGIG (reference sequence). V gave up 7 bases and J gave up 8 bases, with 14 bases separating them. CDR3 nucleotide sequence: TGTGCCTTGGGGGGGGCATACGAAAAACTGTTTTTT. It specifies CALGGAYEKLFF. The full variable domain, its missing parts supplied by reference TRBV30 and TRBJ1-4, is SQTIHQWPATLVQPVGSPLSLECTVEGTSNPNLYWYRQAAGRGLQLLFYSVGIGQISSEVPQNLSASRPQDRQFILSSKKLLLSDSGFYLCALGGAYEKLFFGSGTQLSVL.

The chain joins TRBV7-8 to TRBJ1-4, with D possibly matching TRBD1 (5 bases). CDR3 size: 19 residues. Per germline, CDR1 SGHVS and CDR2 FQNEAQ. V was cut by 2 bases and J by 3 bases, with 22 bases left in between. The CDR3 region is CASSLYIPKTGSSNEKLFF. DNA for the CDR3: TGTGCCAGCAGCTTATACATCCCCAAAACAGGTTCCTCTAATGAAAAACTGTTTTTT. Variable domain in full (rest from reference TRBV7-8 and TRBJ1-4): GAGVSQSPRYKVAKRGQDVALRCDPISGHVSLFWYQQALGQGPEFLTYFQNEAQLDKSGLPSDRFFAERPEGSVSTLKIQRTQQEDSAVYLCASSLYIPKTGSSNEKLFFGSGTQLSVL.

The rearrangement uses TRBV30 and TRBJ2-3, with 9 bases that match TRBD2. The CDR3 length is 16 residues. The V segment lost 2 bases and the J segment 1 base; nucleotides outside the gene matches: 7. The germline V gene encodes CDR1 GTSNPN and CDR2 SVGIG (reference sequence). CDR3 residues: CAWSSRRLAGTDTQYF. The CDR3 coding sequence is TGTGCCTGGAGTTCCAGGAGACTAGCGGGCACAGATACGCAGTATTTT.

This clone was seen only a few times. The genes are TRBV4-2 and TRBJ2-1; 7 bases map to TRBD2. Per germline, CDR1 LGHNA and CDR2 YNFKEQ. The J segment lost 2 bases and the V segment lost 0 bases, leaving 4 bases of the junction unmatched. The CDR3 has 16 residues. DNA of the CDR3: TGTGCCAGCAGCCAAGATTGGGCGGGGGCCTACAATGAGCAGTTCTTC. It encodes CASSQDWAGAYNEQFF.

In this sample, this clone turned up once. The sample carries other DNA sequences with the same CDR3. V is TRBV5-1 and J is TRBJ2-5; 13 nucleotides agree with TRBD2. CDR3 length: 16 residues. V trimming: 4 bases; J trimming: 5 bases; junction bases outside the gene matches: 8. CDR1 and CDR2 from the germline V gene are SGHRS and YFSETQ. The CDR3 sequence: CASSLGTSGTGETQYF. The CDR3 DNA reads TGCGCCAGCAGCCTCGGGACTAGCGGGACGGGGGAGACCCAGTACTTC. The full variable domain, with the rest looked up from reference TRBV5-1 and TRBJ2-5, is KAGVTQTPRYLIKTRGQQVTLSCSPISGHRSVSWYQQTPGQGLQFLFEYFSETQRNKGNFPGRFSGRQFSNSRSEMNVSTLELGDSALYLCASSLGTSGTGETQYFGPGTRLLVL.

This clone was counted between two and nine times. This chain uses TRBV18 with TRBJ1-5; TRBD1 is a possible D gene (6 bases). With 3 bases removed from V and 0 bases from J, the gap between germline ends came to 12 bases. Germline V CDR1 and CDR2: KGHSH, LQKENI. The CDR3 contains 16 residues. CDR3 bases: TGTGCCAGCTCACCGGGACAAGGCTATAGCAATCAGCCCCAGCATTTT. Amino acid sequence: CASSPGQGYSNQPQHF.

A single count supports this clone. The junction departs from the called germline gene at one end, perhaps through a read error. The V call is TRBV5-8, the J call TRBJ1-2; D is ambiguous. Germline V gene sequence: CDR1 SGHTS, CDR2 YDEGEE. This CDR3 spans 10 amino acids. CDR3 residues: CASSLYKYLF. The CDR3 nucleotides read TGTGCCAGCAGCTTGTACAAGTACCTCTTC.

Turning to this clone: Other nucleotide sequences in the sample specify the same CDR3. The CDR3 is CASSPRLAGGTDTQYF. The CDR3, as DNA: TGTGCCAGCTCACCAAGACTAGCGGGTGGCACAGATACGCAGTATTTT. This rearrangement joins TRBV18 to TRBJ2-3, with TRBD2 matching over 10 bases. CDR1 is KGHSH and CDR2 is LQKENI in the germline V gene. Trimming took 2 bases from V and 1 from J; bases not matched to a gene: 3. The CDR3 runs to 16 residues. Drawing the rest from reference TRBV18 and TRBJ2-3, the complete variable domain is NAGVMQNPRHLVRRRGQEARLRCSPMKGHSHVYWYRQLPEEGLKFMVYLQKENIIDESGMPKERFSAEFPKEGPSILRIQQVVRGDSAAYFCASSPRLAGGTDTQYFGPGTRLTVL.